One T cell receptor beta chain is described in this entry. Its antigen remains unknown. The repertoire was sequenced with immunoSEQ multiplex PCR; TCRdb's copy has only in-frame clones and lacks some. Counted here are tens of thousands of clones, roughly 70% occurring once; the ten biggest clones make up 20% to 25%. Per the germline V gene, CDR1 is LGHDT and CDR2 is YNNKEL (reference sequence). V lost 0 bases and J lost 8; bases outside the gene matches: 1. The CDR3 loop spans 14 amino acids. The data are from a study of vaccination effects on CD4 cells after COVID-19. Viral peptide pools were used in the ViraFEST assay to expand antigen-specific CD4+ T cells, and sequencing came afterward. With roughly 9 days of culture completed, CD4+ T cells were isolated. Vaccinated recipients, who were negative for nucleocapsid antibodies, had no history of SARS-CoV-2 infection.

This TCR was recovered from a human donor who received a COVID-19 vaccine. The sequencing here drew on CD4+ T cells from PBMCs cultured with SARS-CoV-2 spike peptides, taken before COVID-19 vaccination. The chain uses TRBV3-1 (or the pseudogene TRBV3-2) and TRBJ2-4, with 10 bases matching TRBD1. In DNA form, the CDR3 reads TGTGCCAGCAGCCAAGACGGGACAGGGGACATTCAGTACTTC. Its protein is CASSQDGTGDIQYF.